The 22 T cell receptor beta chains given below trace back to one sample, sequenced in a study of regulatory T cells in long-lasting Graves disease. Sequencing libraries for TCR beta were prepared with iRepertoire HTBI primers and Arm-PCR of CDR3 regions. From the multiplex PCR reads, TCRdb called clonotypes with MiXCR, one entry per CDR3 protein. This sample has about 460,000 distinct CDR3 sequences, with around a fifth found just once. Time point meaning: persistent/refractory GD, antithyroid drugs over 5 years with positive TRAb. Construction of the TCR library relied on RNA isolated from PBMCs. The specimen comprised peripheral blood mononuclear cells (PBMCs), sampled when the disease was refractory, from a patient treated with antithyroid drugs. These TCRs come from a female donor with Graves disease.

This clonotype was observed at least ten times. The chain couples TRBV29-1 to TRBJ1-2, with 7 nucleotides matching TRBD1. Per germline, CDR1 SQVTM and CDR2 ANQGSEA. This CDR3 contains 15 residues. Trimming took 2 bases from V and 8 from J; bases not matched to a gene: 14. The CDR3 nucleotides read TGCAGCGTTGAACCCGGGACAGCCCTGGCGGGGGGCTACACCTTC. Translation gives CSVEPGTALAGGYTF.

This clonotype was observed at least ten times. The DNA for the CDR3 is TGTGCCAGCAGAAGAGGGGAGACCCAGTACTTC. Protein: CASRRGETQYF. The gene calls are TRBV2 and TRBJ2-5; D possibly corresponds to TRBD2 (5 bases). The germline CDR1 and CDR2 sequences are SNHLY and FYNNEI. Trimming took 6 bases from V and 5 from J, leaving 7 bases between them. This CDR3 has 11 residues.

This clonotype was seen ten or more times. This sequence joins TRBV10-3 and TRBJ1-6; D might be TRBD1 (6 bases). V was pared by 6 bases and J by 16 bases, with 25 bases between. The CDR3 length is 15 residues. Germline V gene data show CDR1 as ENHRY and CDR2 as SYGVKD. CDR3 amino acids: CAISQETGSGTSLHF. In DNA, the CDR3 is TGTGCCATCAGCCAGGAGACAGGATCTGGTACGTCTCTCCACTTT.

This clonotype has ten or more counts. The chain has TRBV20-1 and TRBJ1-2, with D uncertain. The V gene's germline CDR1 is DFQATT and CDR2 SNEGSKA (reference sequence). The CDR3 runs 11 residues. V dropped 4 bases and J dropped 7 bases, with 10 bases sitting between them. The CDR3 DNA is TGCAGTGCTACGGGTTGGAGTGGCTACACCTTC. Protein product: CSATGWSGYTF.

A few counts support this clonotype. V usage is TRBV20-1 and J usage is TRBJ1-5; D unclear. Trimming pared 3 bases from V and 1 base from J, leaving 10 bases between. The CDR3 spans 14 residues. Looked up from germline, CDR1 is DFQATT and CDR2 is SNEGSKA (reference sequence). This CDR3 reads CSARASYSNQPQHF. As DNA, the CDR3 is TGCAGTGCTAGGGCTTCATACAGCAATCAGCCCCAGCATTTT.

The chain has TRBV3-1 and TRBJ2-7; no clear D. The CDR3 spans 13 residues. From germline, CDR1 is LGHDT and CDR2 YNNKEL (reference sequence). Trimming pared 1 base from V and 3 bases from J, leaving 7 bases between. CDR3 sequence reads: CASSQGGNYEQYF. The DNA of the CDR3 is TGTGCCAGCAGCCAAGGCGGAAACTACGAGCAGTACTTC.

In this sample, this clonotype turned up many times. Compared with germline, one end of the junction differs, possibly owing to a read error. The chain has TRBV2 and TRBJ2-5; D not resolved. The CDR3 has 10 amino acids. Germline CDR1 is SNHLY and CDR2 is FYNNEI. This CDR3 reads CASREETQYF. CDR3 coding DNA: TGTGCCAGCAGGGAAGAGACCCAGTACTTC.

This clonotype was picked up many times. The chain couples TRBV20-1 to TRBJ2-5, with 7 bases identical to TRBD2. Germline assignment: CDR1 DFQATT and CDR2 SNEGSKA (reference sequence). The CDR3 has 11 residues. The V segment lost 3 bases and the J segment 5 bases; nucleotides outside the gene matches: 0. CDR3 amino acids: CSASGGETQYF. The DNA of the CDR3 is TGCAGTGCTAGCGGGGGGGAGACCCAGTACTTC.

J is TRBJ2-2 and V is TRBV30; D remains ambiguous. Germline V lookup: CDR1 GTSNPN, CDR2 SVGIG (reference sequence). The length of the CDR3 is 12 residues. Trimming took 0 bases from V and 5 from J, leaving 4 bases between them. CDR3 residues: CAWSVQTGELFF. The DNA of the CDR3 is TGTGCCTGGAGTGTACAGACCGGGGAGCTGTTTTTT.

This clonotype was counted at least ten times. This rearrangement joins TRBV12-3 or TRBV12-4 to TRBJ2-7; D possibly corresponds to TRBD2 (5 bases). The CDR3 covers 15 residues. V was cut by 3 bases and J by 1 base, with 13 bases left in between. CDR3 DNA: TGTGCCAGCAGTTTGAGGGCAGCATCGTCCTACGAGCAGTACTTC. Encoded protein: CASSLRAASSYEQYF.

The chain couples TRBV7-3 to TRBJ2-3; TRBD2 matches 9 bases. The CDR3 loop spans 15 amino acids. Germline-derived CDR1 and CDR2 are SGHTA and FQGTGA. J gave up 2 bases and V 3 bases, and 3 bases lay outside the gene matches. The CDR3 spells CASSLASGDTDTQYF. The DNA of the CDR3 is TGTGCCAGCAGCTTGGCTAGCGGGGACACAGATACGCAGTATTTT. Filled out from reference TRBV7-3 and TRBJ2-3, the complete variable domain reads GAGVSQTPSNKVTEKGKYVELRCDPISGHTALYWYRQSLGQGPEFLIYFQGTGAADDSGLPNDRFFAVRPEGSVSTLKIQRTERGDSAVYLCASSLASGDTDTQYFGPGTRLTVL.

The V gene is TRBV3-1, the J gene TRBJ2-7; the D is unclear. V lost 2 bases, J lost 0 bases, and 2 bases lay in between. Germline V gene sequence: CDR1 LGHDT, CDR2 YNNKEL (reference sequence). CDR3 length: 12 residues. CDR3 DNA: TGTGCCAGCAGCCAACTCTCCTACGAGCAGTACTTC. Translating it yields CASSQLSYEQYF.

This clonotype was found a few times. A far larger clone is off by one base, so a read error is likely. V and J are TRBV28 and TRBJ2-1, with a possible D match to TRBD2 (5 bases). Trimming pared 2 bases from V and 9 bases from J, leaving 8 bases between. Germline assignment: CDR1 MDHEN and CDR2 SYDVKM. This CDR3 has 12 amino acids. The CDR3 spells CASSLLASEQFF. CDR3 DNA: TGTGCCAGCAGTTTACTAGCTAGTGAGCAGTTCTTC.

In this sample, this clonotype turned up many times. The chain recombines TRBV29-1 with TRBJ1-2; 8 bases are a match to TRBD1. The CDR3 runs to 15 residues. Trimming at V came to 4 bases and at J to 6 bases, leaving 13 bases not matched to a gene. The V gene's germline CDR1 is SQVTM and CDR2 ANQGSEA. The CDR3 loop is CSVGGQGRLRNGYTF. As DNA, the CDR3 is TGCAGCGTTGGCGGACAGGGTAGATTAAGGAATGGCTACACCTTC.

This clonotype was found many times. The genes are TRBV29-1 and TRBJ1-2; D gene unclear. The ends were cut back, 1 base at V and 0 bases at J, with 6 bases in the middle. This CDR3 comprises 13 residues. The germline V gene encodes CDR1 SQVTM and CDR2 ANQGSEA. Written as DNA, the CDR3 is TGCAGCGTTGAAGGGCAGACTAACTATGGCTACACCTTC. This codes for CSVEGQTNYGYTF.

This clonotype was counted many times. The rearrangement links TRBV20-1 to TRBJ2-7; 7 nucleotides align to TRBD2. CDR1 and CDR2 (germline): DFQATT, SNEGSKA (reference sequence). V trimming: 3 bases; J trimming: 0 bases; junction bases outside the gene matches: 5. The CDR3 is made up of 14 amino acids. In DNA, the CDR3 is TGCAGTGCTAGGCCGCCTAGCGGCTCCTACGAGCAGTACTTC. It codes for CSARPPSGSYEQYF.

The chain employs TRBV11-2 and TRBJ2-6, with TRBD1 matching 12 bases. The CDR3 spans 18 residues. Per the germline V gene, CDR1 is SGHAT and CDR2 is FQNNGV. V was pared by 4 bases and J by 3 bases, with 7 bases of the junction left unmatched. CDR3: CASSYRDRGLVGANVLTF. CDR3 sequence (DNA): TGTGCCAGCAGCTACCGGGACAGGGGGCTTGTTGGGGCCAACGTCCTGACTTTC.

This clonotype was counted at least ten times. The chain links TRBV15 to TRBJ1-5; weak D call: TRBD1 (5 bases). The CDR3 covers 13 residues. The V end was cut by 7 bases, the J end by 2 bases, with 9 bases between. CDR1 LNHNV and CDR2 YYDKDF come from the germline V gene (reference sequence). The CDR3 spells CATMGGGNQPQHF. The CDR3 DNA is TGTGCCACCATGGGAGGGGGCAATCAGCCCCAGCATTTT.

There are many counts of this clonotype. The rearrangement joins TRBV6-2 or TRBV6-3 to TRBJ1-5; TRBD1 is a possible D gene (5 bases). The CDR3 is 14 residues long. The germline CDR1 and CDR2 sequences are MNHEY and SVGEGT. V was pared by 3 bases and J by 4 bases, with 10 bases between. CDR3 loop: CASSYSTANQPQHF. The CDR3 DNA reads as TGTGCCAGCAGTTATTCGACAGCAAATCAGCCCCAGCATTTT.

This clonotype was seen many times. This chain connects TRBV28 to TRBJ1-1, with D maybe TRBD1 (5 bases). The CDR3 has 15 residues. Trimming shortened V by 6 bases and J by 1 base, and 15 bases separated the two germline ends. Looked up from germline, CDR1 is MDHEN and CDR2 is SYDVKM. CDR3: CASRRGPRENTEAFF. The CDR3 nucleotides are TGTGCCAGCAGGCGAGGACCCAGGGAGAACACTGAAGCTTTCTTT.

This clonotype was seen many times. CDR3 nucleotides: TGTGCCAGCAGGAAAGCAGGGGAGACCCAGTACTTC. Its translation is CASRKAGETQYF. V is TRBV12-3 or TRBV12-4 and J is TRBJ2-5; D perhaps matches TRBD1 (5 bases). V was pared by 6 bases and J by 5 bases, with 10 bases between. The CDR3 length is 12 residues.

CDR3 sequence: CASKSINQPQHF. In nucleotides, the CDR3 is TGTGCCAGTAAATCGATCAATCAGCCCCAGCATTTT. The chain uses TRBV19 and TRBJ1-5; D remains ambiguous. CDR3 length: 12 residues. Trimming shortened V by 7 bases and J by 3 bases, and 7 bases separated the two germline ends. Germline V gene lookup returns CDR1 LNHDA and CDR2 SQIVND (reference sequence).